This T cell receptor (beta chain) emerged from a study of blood T cell repertoires in COVID-19 (dated by TCRdb to 2020 to 2022). Describing the broader study: The collaborator samples originated in the United States, Italy and Spain and spanned the acute and convalescent phases of COVID-19. The material from the prospective study consisted of cDNA or gDNA derived from T cells, B-cell-depleted T cells, or PBMCs. Subjects who had been exposed to COVID-19, were actively infected with it, or had recovered from it provided the deeply sampled blood TCRbeta repertoires that made up the dataset. A freely available public database, intended as a resource for researchers studying the immune response to SARS-CoV-2, is where the repertoires were released. Samples were obtained from the ongoing ImmuneRACE study (first 160 participants) and from 1,254 subjects provided by 6 global collaborators. Sample metadata almost always included a de-identified subject ID, COVID-19 status, age in years and sex. Where HLA class I and class II types were available, the types were taken from metadata supplied by the sample provider, not from assay-based typing. What the research found in general, with its limitations: The quantity of clinical and demographic metadata differed by source and by participant and was supplied without curation.

There are 15 amino acids in the CDR3, from cysteine to phenylalanine inclusive. The retained sequence is limited to the CDR3, 45 bases, with the frame set at the first base. CDR1 and CDR2, looked up from the germline V gene (reference sequence), are GTSNPN and SVGIG. Trimming at the junction amounts to 0 bases on V and 0 bases on J, and the germline ends lie 9 bases apart. TCRbeta CDR3 regions were amplified from genomic DNA using the immunoSEQ Assay, a bias-controlled multiplex PCR. Per the authors' processing: Within the assay, amplification of reference gene primers was used to estimate how many nucleated cells each sample contained. Sequence reads were collapsed and filtered to measure the absolute abundance of every unique TCRbeta CDR3 rearrangement. For each sample, productive Simpson clonality was calculated as the square root of Simpson's diversity index across productive rearrangements. This is the immuneACCESS table as TCRdb keeps it, with only in-frame sequences that have V and J called. A part of the clones is gone; compared with another copy, unresolved V genes explain less than half, and the rest is unexplained. V and J calls and clone size are copied from that table; D and trimming were computed from the DNA. In all, the sample holds about 190,000 clones, and approximately 91% of those were seen once. The ten largest clones add up to roughly 6.2% of the sample.

To note about this clone: The antigen it recognizes is unknown. No base qualities exist here, and no much larger clone lies one base off it.

Another Seattle source contributed samples from volunteer blood donors who had recovered from COVID-19. Each collaborating institution followed its own protocols to collect whole blood in K2EDTA tubes. For TCRbeta analysis, collaborators shipped samples in one of three forms: frozen whole blood, isolated PBMCs, or DNA extracted from either of those sample types. Recombination linked TRBV30 to TRBJ1-3; perhaps TRBD1 is the D gene, with 5 bases matching. The TCR originated in a woman in her thirties or forties who had recovered from COVID-19. Sample: peripheral blood. CDR3 sequence: CAWSVGASSGNTIYF. The DNA reads as follows: TGTGCCTGGAGTGTAGGGGCCAGCTCTGGAAACACCATATATTTT.